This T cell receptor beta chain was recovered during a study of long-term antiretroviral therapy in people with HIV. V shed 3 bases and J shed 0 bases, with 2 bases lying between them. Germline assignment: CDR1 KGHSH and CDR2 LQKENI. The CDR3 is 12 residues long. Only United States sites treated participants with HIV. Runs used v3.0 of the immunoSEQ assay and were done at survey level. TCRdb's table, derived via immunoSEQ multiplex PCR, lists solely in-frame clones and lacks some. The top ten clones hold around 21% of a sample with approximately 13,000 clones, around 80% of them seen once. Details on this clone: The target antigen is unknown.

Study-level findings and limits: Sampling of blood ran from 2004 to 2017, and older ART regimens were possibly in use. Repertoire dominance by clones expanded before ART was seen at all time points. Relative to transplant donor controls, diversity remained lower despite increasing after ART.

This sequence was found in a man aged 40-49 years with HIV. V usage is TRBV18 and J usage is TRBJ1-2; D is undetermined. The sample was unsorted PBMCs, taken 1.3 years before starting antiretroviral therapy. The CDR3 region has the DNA TGTGCCAGCTCACCCCCTAACTATGGCTACACCTTC. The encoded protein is CASSPPNYGYTF.